Below, 17 T cell receptor beta chains from the same sample are listed, as sequenced in a study of blood T cell repertoires in COVID-19. Sequencing used immunoSEQ multiplex PCR; TCRdb keeps in-frame clones, though not all of them. The repertoire includes roughly 280,000 clones, roughly 89% of them detected once, and approximately 2.2% sits in the top ten. Sample: peripheral blood. The receptors shown here come from a man aged 45 to 65 with acute or convalescent COVID-19.

This chain joins TRBV3-1 (or the pseudogene TRBV3-2) and TRBJ2-3, with D possibly being TRBD2 (6 bases). The CDR3 runs 20 residues. Germline CDR1 is LGHDT and CDR2 is YNNKEL (reference sequence). Trimming pared 5 bases from V and 4 bases from J, leaving 31 bases between. CDR3 residues: CASSKGLGGNGDRDADTQYF. In DNA, the CDR3 is TGTGCCAGCAGCAAGGGGCTAGGAGGGAACGGGGACCGTGATGCAGATACGCAGTATTTT.

V gene TRBV7-2 combines with J gene TRBJ2-7, with D maybe TRBD2 (6 bases). The length of the CDR3 is 15 residues. The V end lost 1 base, the J end lost 7 bases, and 17 bases lay between the germline ends. Germline V CDR1 and CDR2: SGHTA, FQGNSA. CDR3 sequence reads: CASSLDRDWLIEQYF. The CDR3 coding sequence is TGTGCCAGCAGCTTAGATCGGGACTGGCTTATTGAGCAGTACTTC. The complete variable domain, with remaining parts taken from reference TRBV7-2 and TRBJ2-7, reads GAGVSQSPSNKVTEKGKDVELRCDPISGHTALYWYRQSLGQGLEFLIYFQGNSAPDKSGLPSDRFSAERTGGSVSTLTIQRTQQEDSAVYLCASSLDRDWLIEQYFGPGTRLTVT.

The chain is built from TRBV5-6 and TRBJ2-1; 10 nucleotides match TRBD2. V trimming: 2 bases; J trimming: 5 bases; junction bases outside the gene matches: 4. This CDR3 has 15 amino acids. CDR1 is SGHDT, CDR2 YYEEEE, per germline. DNA of the CDR3: TGTGCCAGCAGCTTCTCTAGCGGGGGAGACAATGAGCAGTTCTTC. Residues: CASSFSSGGDNEQFF.

This clone has a single count. The J gene is TRBJ2-5, the V gene TRBV27; weak D call: TRBD1 (6 bases). This CDR3 is built from 13 residues. The V gene's germline CDR1 is MNHEY and CDR2 SMNVEV (reference sequence). V was trimmed by 3 bases and J by 4 bases, leaving 9 bases between them. The CDR3: CASSFRGIETQYF. In DNA, the CDR3 is TGTGCCAGCAGTTTCAGGGGAATAGAGACCCAGTACTTC.

The chain joins TRBV7-9 to TRBJ2-7, with 9 bases that match TRBD1. Germline CDR1 is SEHNR and CDR2 is FQNEAQ (reference sequence). J lost 5 bases, V lost 5 bases, and 13 bases had no gene match. The CDR3 covers 16 residues. The CDR3 DNA reads as TGTGCCAGCAGCCAGGGGGGTTGGGGACAGGGAGACGAGCAGTACTTC. Amino acid sequence: CASSQGGWGQGDEQYF.

CDR3 residues: CASSPGGGRLSTEQYF. The CDR3 DNA reads as TGTGCCAGCAGCCCAGGGGGCGGACGTCTATCTACGGAGCAGTACTTC. The rearrangement joins TRBV11-3 to TRBJ2-7, with TRBD1 identical over 8 bases. The CDR3 is 16 residues long. V was pared by 5 bases and J by 7 bases, with 16 bases of the junction left unmatched. Germline loops: CDR1 SGHNT, CDR2 YENEEA.

The chain recombines TRBV15 with TRBJ2-2, with D possibly matching TRBD1 (5 bases). V was pared by 5 bases and J by 0 bases, with 13 bases between. CDR1 and CDR2 from the germline V gene are LNHNV and YYDKDF (reference sequence). The CDR3 spans 16 residues. The CDR3 reads CATSGAIRANTGELFF. Written as DNA, the CDR3 is TGTGCCACCAGCGGTGCAATCAGGGCGAACACCGGGGAGCTGTTTTTT.

The chain joins TRBV5-5 to TRBJ1-5, with a possible D match to TRBD1 (5 bases). This CDR3 region has 12 residues. Germline CDR1 reads SGHKS; CDR2 reads YYEKEE (reference sequence). Trimming took off 3 bases at V and 7 bases at J, with 8 bases between the two ends. CDR3 sequence: CASSSGGQPQHF. DNA of the CDR3: TGTGCCAGCAGCTCGGGGGGGCAGCCCCAGCATTTT.

The rearrangement joins TRBV12-3 or TRBV12-4 to TRBJ2-7, with a weak D call TRBD2 (5 bases). The CDR3 spans 13 residues. The V gene lost 8 bases and the J gene lost 6 bases, with 17 bases spanning the gap. The CDR3 nucleotides are TGTGCCAGCCGCTCCCGGAGAGGAGGCGAGCAGTACTTC. It codes for CASRSRRGGEQYF.

This clone is a singleton in its sample. The chain joins TRBV27 to TRBJ2-7; 7 nucleotides match TRBD1. The CDR3 has 15 amino acids. Germline trimming cut 5 bases from V and 3 bases from J; bases unmatched to any gene: 10. Germline V gene sequence: CDR1 MNHEY, CDR2 SMNVEV (reference sequence). CDR3 DNA sequence: TGTGCCAGCAGTGACCTAAGGACAGGACTCTACGAGCAGTACTTC. Its translation is CASSDLRTGLYEQYF.

The V call is TRBV11-1, the J call TRBJ2-7, with a weak D call TRBD2 (6 bases). Germline values: CDR1 SGHAT, CDR2 FQDESV (reference sequence). V lost 5 bases, J lost 2 bases, and 13 bases lay in between. This CDR3 has 14 amino acids. CDR3 sequence: CASSLGGIPYEQYF. CDR3 DNA: TGTGCCAGCAGCCTCGGCGGGATTCCCTACGAGCAGTACTTC. Combining the CDR3 with reference TRBV11-1 and TRBJ2-7 gives the whole variable domain EAEVAQSPRYKITEKSQAVAFWCDPISGHATLYWYRQILGQGPELLVQFQDESVVDDSQLPKDRFSAERLKGVDSTLKIQPAELGDSAMYLCASSLGGIPYEQYFGPGTRLTVT.

J is TRBJ1-1 and V is TRBV29-1; 12 nucleotides match TRBD1. Germline values: CDR1 SQVTM, CDR2 ANQGSEA. Unmatched junction bases numbered 6, after V lost 5 bases and J lost 2 bases. This CDR3 spans 15 amino acids. The CDR3 loop is CSVTGTGGPNTEAFF. CDR3 in DNA: TGCAGCGTTACCGGGACAGGGGGCCCCAACACTGAAGCTTTCTTT.

The V and J genes are TRBV18 and TRBJ1-3; D might be TRBD1 (5 bases). CDR1 is KGHSH, CDR2 LQKENI, per germline. This CDR3 is built from 16 residues. Trimming pared 3 bases from V and 0 bases from J, leaving 12 bases between. The CDR3 DNA is TGTGCCAGCTCACCCTCCGGGGGATTCTCTGGAAACACCATATATTTT. Residues: CASSPSGGFSGNTIYF.

V gene TRBV9 combines with J gene TRBJ1-1; D ambiguous. V was cut by 2 bases and J by 1 base, with 9 bases left in between. The CDR3 totals 14 residues. Germline CDR1 SGDLS, CDR2 YYNGEE. The DNA for the CDR3 is TGTGCCAGCAGCGTGAGATCCGGGAACACTGAAGCTTTCTTT. Translating it yields CASSVRSGNTEAFF.

This chain uses TRBV9 with TRBJ1-6; 9 bases line up with TRBD1. The V and J ends lost 3 bases and 9 bases, in that order; junction bases with no gene match: 4. Germline assignment: CDR1 SGDLS and CDR2 YYNGEE. The CDR3 covers 14 residues. The CDR3 DNA follows: TGTGCCAGCAGCGCGGGACAGGGTAGTTCACCCCTCCACTTT. Encoded protein: CASSAGQGSSPLHF.

The gene calls are TRBV6-5 and TRBJ1-3; D perhaps matches TRBD1 (6 bases). The CDR3 runs to 15 residues. CDR1 is MNHEY and CDR2 is SVGAGI in the germline V gene. Trimming left V 2 bases short and J 3 bases short, with 11 bases between. The CDR3 loop reads CASSYAGGGGNTIYF. The DNA of the CDR3 is TGTGCCAGCAGTTACGCGGGGGGCGGTGGAAACACCATATATTTT.

The rearrangement uses TRBV30 and TRBJ1-2; possibly TRBD1 for D (6 bases). CDR1 is GTSNPN and CDR2 is SVGIG in the germline V gene (reference sequence). This CDR3 spans 12 amino acids. V lost 5 bases to trimming and J lost 3 bases, with 10 bases between them. The chain's CDR3 is CAWAQGYYGYTF. In DNA, the CDR3 is TGTGCCTGGGCCCAGGGGTACTATGGCTACACCTTC.